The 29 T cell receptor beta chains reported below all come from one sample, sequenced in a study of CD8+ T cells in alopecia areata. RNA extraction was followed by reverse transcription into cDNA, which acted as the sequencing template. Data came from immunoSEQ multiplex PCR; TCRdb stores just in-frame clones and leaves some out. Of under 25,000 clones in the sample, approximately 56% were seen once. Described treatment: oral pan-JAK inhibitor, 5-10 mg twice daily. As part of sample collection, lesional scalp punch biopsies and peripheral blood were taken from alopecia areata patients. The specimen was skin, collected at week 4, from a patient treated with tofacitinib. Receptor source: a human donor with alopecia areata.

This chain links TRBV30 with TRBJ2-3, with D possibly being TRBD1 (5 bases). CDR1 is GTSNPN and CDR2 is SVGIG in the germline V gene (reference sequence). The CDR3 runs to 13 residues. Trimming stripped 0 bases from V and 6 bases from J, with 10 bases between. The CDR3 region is CAWSVAPGDTQYF. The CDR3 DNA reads TGTGCCTGGAGTGTGGCCCCAGGGGATACGCAGTATTTT. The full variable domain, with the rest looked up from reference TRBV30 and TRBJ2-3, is SQTIHQWPATLVQPVGSPLSLECTVEGTSNPNLYWYRQAAGRGLQLLFYSVGIGQISSEVPQNLSASRPQDRQFILSSKKLLLSDSGFYLCAWSVAPGDTQYFGPGTRLTVL.

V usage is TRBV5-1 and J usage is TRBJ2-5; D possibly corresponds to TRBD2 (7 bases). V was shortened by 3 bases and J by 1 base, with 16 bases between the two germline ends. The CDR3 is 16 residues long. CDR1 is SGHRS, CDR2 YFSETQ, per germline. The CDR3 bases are TGCGCCAGCAGCTATGGACAGACGGGAGGCCAAGAGACCCAGTACTTC. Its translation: CASSYGQTGGQETQYF.

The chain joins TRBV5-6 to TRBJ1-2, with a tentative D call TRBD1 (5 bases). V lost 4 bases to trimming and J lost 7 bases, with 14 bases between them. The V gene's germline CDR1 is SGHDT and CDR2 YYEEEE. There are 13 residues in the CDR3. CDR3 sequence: CASSGARTPGYTF. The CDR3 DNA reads TGTGCCAGCAGCGGGGCGCGGACACCTGGCTACACCTTC.

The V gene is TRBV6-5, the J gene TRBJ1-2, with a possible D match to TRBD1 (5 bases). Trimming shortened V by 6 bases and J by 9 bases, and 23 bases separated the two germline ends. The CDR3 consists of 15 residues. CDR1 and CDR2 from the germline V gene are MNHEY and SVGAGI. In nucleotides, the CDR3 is TGTGCCAGCAGATCCGACAGAAACTCACCTGGCCGCTACACCTTC. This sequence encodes CASRSDRNSPGRYTF.

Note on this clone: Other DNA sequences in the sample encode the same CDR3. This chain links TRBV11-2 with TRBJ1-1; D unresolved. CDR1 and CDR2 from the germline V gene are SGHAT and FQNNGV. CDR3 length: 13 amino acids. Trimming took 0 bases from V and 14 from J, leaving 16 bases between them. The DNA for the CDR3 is TGTGCCAGCAGCTTAGATGCCAGCCGGGTAGCCTTCTTT. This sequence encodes CASSLDASRVAFF.

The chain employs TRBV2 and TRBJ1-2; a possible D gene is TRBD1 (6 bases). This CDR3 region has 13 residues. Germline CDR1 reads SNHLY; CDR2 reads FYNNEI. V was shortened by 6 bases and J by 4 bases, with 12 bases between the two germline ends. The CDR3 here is CASSGGGFYGYTF. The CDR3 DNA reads TGTGCCAGCAGCGGAGGGGGGTTCTATGGCTACACCTTC.

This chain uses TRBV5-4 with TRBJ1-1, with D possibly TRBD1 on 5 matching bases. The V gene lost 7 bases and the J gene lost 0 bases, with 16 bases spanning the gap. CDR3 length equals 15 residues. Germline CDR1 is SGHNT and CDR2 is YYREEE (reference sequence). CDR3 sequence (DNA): TGTGCCAGCGGCCCCCTGGGGGGGATGAACACTGAAGCTTTCTTT. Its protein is CASGPLGGMNTEAFF.

The CDR3 spells CASSLPGQGSYEQYF. As DNA, the CDR3 is TGTGCCAGCAGCTTACCGGGACAGGGCTCCTACGAGCAGTACTTC. The chain employs TRBV5-4 and TRBJ2-7; TRBD1 aligns across 9 bases. This CDR3 is built from 15 residues. Germline loops: CDR1 SGHNT, CDR2 YYREEE (reference sequence). V gave up 2 bases and J gave up 0 bases; unmatched junction bases: 3.

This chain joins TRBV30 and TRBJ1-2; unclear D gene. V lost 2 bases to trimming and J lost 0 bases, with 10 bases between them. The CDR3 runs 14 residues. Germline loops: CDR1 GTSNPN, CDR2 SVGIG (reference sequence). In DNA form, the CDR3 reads TGTGCCTGGAGTCACGTCCCCGCTAACTATGGCTACACCTTC. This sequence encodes CAWSHVPANYGYTF.

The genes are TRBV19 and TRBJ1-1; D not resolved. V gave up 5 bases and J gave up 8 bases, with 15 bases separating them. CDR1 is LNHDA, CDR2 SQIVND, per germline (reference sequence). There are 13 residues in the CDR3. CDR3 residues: CASSLIGFEEAFF. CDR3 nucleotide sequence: TGTGCCAGTAGTCTCATCGGATTCGAGGAAGCTTTCTTT.

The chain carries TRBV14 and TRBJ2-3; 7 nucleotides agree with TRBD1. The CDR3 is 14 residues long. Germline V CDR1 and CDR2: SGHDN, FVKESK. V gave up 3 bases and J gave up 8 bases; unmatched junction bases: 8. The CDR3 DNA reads TGTGCCAGCAGCCACCCCCAGGGGGAGCGTACGCAGTATTTT. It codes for CASSHPQGERTQYF. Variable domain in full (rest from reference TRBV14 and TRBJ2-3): EAGVTQFPSHSVIEKGQTVTLRCDPISGHDNLYWYRRVMGKEIKFLLHFVKESKQDESGMPNNRFLAERTGGTYSTLKVQPAELEDSGVYFCASSHPQGERTQYFGPGTRLTVL.

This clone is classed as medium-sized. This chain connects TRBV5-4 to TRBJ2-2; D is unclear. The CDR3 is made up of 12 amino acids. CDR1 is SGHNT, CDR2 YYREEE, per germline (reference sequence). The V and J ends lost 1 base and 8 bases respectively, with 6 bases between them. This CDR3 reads CASSLQRGELFF. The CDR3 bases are TGTGCCAGCAGCTTGCAACGAGGGGAGCTGTTTTTT.

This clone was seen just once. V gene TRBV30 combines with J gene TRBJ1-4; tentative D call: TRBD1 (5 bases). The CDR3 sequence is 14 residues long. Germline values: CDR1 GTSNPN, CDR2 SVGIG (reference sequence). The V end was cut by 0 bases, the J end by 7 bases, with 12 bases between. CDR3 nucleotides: TGTGCCTGGAGTGTACGAGGAGGGACTGAAAAACTGTTTTTT. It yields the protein CAWSVRGGTEKLFF.

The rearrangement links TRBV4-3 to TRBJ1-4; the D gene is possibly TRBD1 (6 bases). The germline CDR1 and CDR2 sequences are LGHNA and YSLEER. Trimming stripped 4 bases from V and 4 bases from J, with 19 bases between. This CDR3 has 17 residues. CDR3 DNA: TGCGCCAGCAGCCGACTTCCCTCCGGGACAAGTAATGAAAAACTGTTTTTT. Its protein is CASSRLPSGTSNEKLFF.

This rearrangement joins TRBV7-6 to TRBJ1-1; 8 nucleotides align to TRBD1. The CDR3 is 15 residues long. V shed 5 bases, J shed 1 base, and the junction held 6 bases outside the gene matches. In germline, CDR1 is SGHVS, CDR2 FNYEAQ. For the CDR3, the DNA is TGTGCCAGCAGCCAGTGGACAGGGAAGAACACTGAAGCTTTCTTT. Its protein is CASSQWTGKNTEAFF.

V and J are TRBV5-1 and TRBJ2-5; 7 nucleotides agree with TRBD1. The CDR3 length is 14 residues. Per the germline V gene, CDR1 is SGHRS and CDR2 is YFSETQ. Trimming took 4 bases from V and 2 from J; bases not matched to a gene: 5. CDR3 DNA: TGCGCCAGCAGCCCCGTGGGACAGCAAGAGACCCAGTACTTC. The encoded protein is CASSPVGQQETQYF.

The CDR3 bases are TGCGCCAGCAGCCGGGGCGGGACAGATGGCTACACCTTC. This translates into CASSRGGTDGYTF. The chain uses TRBV4-3 and TRBJ1-2, with 7 bases fitting TRBD1. The trim removed 4 bases at V and 6 bases at J, leaving 5 bases unmatched. The CDR3 loop spans 13 amino acids. Per the germline V gene, CDR1 is LGHNA and CDR2 is YSLEER.

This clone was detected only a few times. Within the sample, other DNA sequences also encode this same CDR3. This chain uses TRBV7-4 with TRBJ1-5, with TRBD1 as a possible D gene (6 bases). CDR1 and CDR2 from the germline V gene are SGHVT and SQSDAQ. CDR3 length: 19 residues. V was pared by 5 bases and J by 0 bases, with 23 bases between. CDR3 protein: CASSAPGRGVFASNQPQHF. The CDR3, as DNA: TGTGCCAGCAGCGCGCCGGGGAGGGGGGTCTTTGCTAGCAATCAGCCCCAGCATTTT. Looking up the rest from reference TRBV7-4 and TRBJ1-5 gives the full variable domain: GAGVSQSPRYKVAKRGRDVALRCDSISGHVTLYWYRQTLGQGSEVLTYSQSDAQRDKSGRPSGRFSAERPERSVSTLKIQRTEQGDSAVYLCASSAPGRGVFASNQPQHFGDGTRLSIL.

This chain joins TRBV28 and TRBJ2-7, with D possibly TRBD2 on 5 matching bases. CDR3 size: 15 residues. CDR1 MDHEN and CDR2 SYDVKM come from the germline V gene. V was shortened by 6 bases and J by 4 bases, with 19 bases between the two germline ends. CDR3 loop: CASSRRRRSRYEQYF. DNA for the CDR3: TGTGCCAGCAGCCGTCGTCGGAGGTCACGGTACGAGCAGTACTTC.

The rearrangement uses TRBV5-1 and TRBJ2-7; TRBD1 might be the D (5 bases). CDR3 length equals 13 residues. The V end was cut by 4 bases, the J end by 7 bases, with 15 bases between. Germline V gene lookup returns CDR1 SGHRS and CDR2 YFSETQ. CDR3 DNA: TGCGCCAGCAGCCCAGGGTCACCTCCGGAGCAGTACTTC. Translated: CASSPGSPPEQYF. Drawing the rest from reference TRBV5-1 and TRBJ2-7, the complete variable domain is KAGVTQTPRYLIKTRGQQVTLSCSPISGHRSVSWYQQTPGQGLQFLFEYFSETQRNKGNFPGRFSGRQFSNSRSEMNVSTLELGDSALYLCASSPGSPPEQYFGPGTRLTVT.

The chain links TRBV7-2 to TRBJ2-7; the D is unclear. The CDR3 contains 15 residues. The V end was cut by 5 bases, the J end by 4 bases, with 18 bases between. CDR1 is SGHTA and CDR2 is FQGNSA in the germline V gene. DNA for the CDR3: TGTGCCAGCAGCCCCTGGACGGAGAGTGGGTACGAGCAGTACTTC. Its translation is CASSPWTESGYEQYF.

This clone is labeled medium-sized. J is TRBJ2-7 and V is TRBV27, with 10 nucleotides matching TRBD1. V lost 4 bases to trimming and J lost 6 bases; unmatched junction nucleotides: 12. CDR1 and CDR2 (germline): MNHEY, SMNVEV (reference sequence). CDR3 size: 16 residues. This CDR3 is CASSYLPGQGMVEQYF. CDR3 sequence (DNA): TGTGCCAGCAGTTACCTCCCGGGACAGGGGATGGTCGAGCAGTACTTC.

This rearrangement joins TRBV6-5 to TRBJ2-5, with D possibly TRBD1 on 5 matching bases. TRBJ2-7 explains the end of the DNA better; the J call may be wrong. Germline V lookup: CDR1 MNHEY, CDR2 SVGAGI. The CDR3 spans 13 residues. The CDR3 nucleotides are TGTGCCAGCAGACAGGCGGTGACCTACGAGCAGTACTTC. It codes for CASRQAVTYEQYF.

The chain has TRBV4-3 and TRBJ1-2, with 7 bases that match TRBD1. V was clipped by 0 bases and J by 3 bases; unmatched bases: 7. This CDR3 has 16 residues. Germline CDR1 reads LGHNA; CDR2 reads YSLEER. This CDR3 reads CASSQERGGRHYGYTF. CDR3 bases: TGCGCCAGCAGCCAAGAACGAGGGGGCAGGCACTATGGCTACACCTTC.

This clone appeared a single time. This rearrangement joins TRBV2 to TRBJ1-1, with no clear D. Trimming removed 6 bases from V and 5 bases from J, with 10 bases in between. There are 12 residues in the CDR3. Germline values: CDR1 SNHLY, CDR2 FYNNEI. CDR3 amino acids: CASRKLRTEAFF. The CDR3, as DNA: TGTGCCAGCAGGAAACTCCGGACTGAAGCTTTCTTT.

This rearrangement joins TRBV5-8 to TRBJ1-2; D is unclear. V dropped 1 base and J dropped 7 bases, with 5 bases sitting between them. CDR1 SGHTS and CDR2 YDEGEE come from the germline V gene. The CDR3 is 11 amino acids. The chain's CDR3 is CASSLLGGYTF. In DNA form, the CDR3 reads TGTGCCAGCAGCTTGTTAGGTGGCTACACCTTC.

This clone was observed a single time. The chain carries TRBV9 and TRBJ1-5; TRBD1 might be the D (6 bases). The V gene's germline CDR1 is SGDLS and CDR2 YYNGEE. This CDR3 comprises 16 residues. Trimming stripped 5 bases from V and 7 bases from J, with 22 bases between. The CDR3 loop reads CASSLLGAGVRQPQHF. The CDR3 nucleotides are TGTGCCAGCAGTCTTTTGGGGGCAGGGGTGCGACAGCCCCAGCATTTT.

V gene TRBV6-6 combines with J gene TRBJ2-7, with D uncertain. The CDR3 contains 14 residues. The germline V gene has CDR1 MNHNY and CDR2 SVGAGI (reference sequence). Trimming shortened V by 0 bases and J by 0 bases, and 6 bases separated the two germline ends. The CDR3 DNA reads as TGTGCCAGCAGTTACTCACAGAACTCCTACGAGCAGTACTTC. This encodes CASSYSQNSYEQYF.

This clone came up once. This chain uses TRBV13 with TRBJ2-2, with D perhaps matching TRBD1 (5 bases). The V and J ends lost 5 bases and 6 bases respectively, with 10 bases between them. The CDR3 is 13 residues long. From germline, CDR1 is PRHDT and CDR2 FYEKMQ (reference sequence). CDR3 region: CASSLLGAGELFF. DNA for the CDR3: TGTGCCAGCAGCCTCCTAGGGGCCGGGGAGCTGTTTTTT.